Following are 19 T cell receptor beta chains from one sample sequenced in a study of blood T cell repertoires in COVID-19. Here immunoSEQ multiplex PCR was the method, and the copy in TCRdb shows in-frame clones only, minus some. Here the sample spans hundreds of thousands of clones, more than 70% being singletons. Material for sequencing was PBMCs or T cells enriched from blood (not recorded which). These receptors were obtained from a woman aged 60-75 years in a cohort exposed to, infected with or recovered from COVID-19 (not recorded which).

In DNA, the CDR3 is TGTGCCACCAGCGTAGCGCCAGCCGGGTCCTACGAGCAGTACTTC. Protein sequence: CATSVAPAGSYEQYF. The chain combines TRBV15 with TRBJ2-7; D is possibly TRBD2 (5 bases). This CDR3 contains 15 residues. The V end lost 5 bases, the J end lost 1 base, and 15 bases lay between the germline ends. Looked up from germline, CDR1 is LNHNV and CDR2 is YYDKDF (reference sequence).

This clone was counted between two and nine times. This rearrangement joins TRBV28 to TRBJ1-6; tentative D call: TRBD1 (5 bases). Deletions cut 8 bases from V and 7 bases from J, with 18 bases between. In germline, CDR1 is MDHEN, CDR2 SYDVKM. The CDR3 runs to 15 residues. This CDR3 reads CASRPTGHFNSPLHF. The CDR3 DNA follows: TGTGCCAGCCGACCTACCGGACACTTCAATTCACCCCTCCACTTT. Full variable domain (outside the CDR3, taken from reference TRBV28 and TRBJ1-6): DVKVTQSSRYLVKRTGEKVFLECVQDMDHENMFWYRQDPGLGLRLIYFSYDVKMKEKGDIPEGYSVSREKKERFSLILESASTNQTSMYLCASRPTGHFNSPLHFGNGTRLTVT.

This sequence joins TRBV7-2 and TRBJ1-4; no reliable D call. This CDR3 region has 15 residues. Germline loops: CDR1 SGHTA, CDR2 FQGNSA. The V and J ends lost 6 bases and 4 bases respectively, with 15 bases between them. CDR3 residues: CASREPTAFNEKLFF. Written as DNA, the CDR3 is TGTGCCAGCAGAGAACCGACTGCCTTTAATGAAAAACTGTTTTTT.

This rearrangement joins TRBV30 to TRBJ2-3, with 8 nucleotides matching TRBD1. This CDR3 is built from 13 residues. V lost 8 bases, J lost 3 bases, and 7 bases stayed unmatched. CDR1 and CDR2 (germline): GTSNPN, SVGIG (reference sequence). CDR3 in DNA: TGTGCCGGTGTACAGGGGGGTACAGATACGCAGTATTTT. Encoded protein: CAGVQGGTDTQYF.

The chain is built from TRBV2 and TRBJ2-1; the match to TRBD2 covers 10 bases. From germline, CDR1 is SNHLY and CDR2 FYNNEI. The CDR3 is made up of 15 amino acids. V dropped 6 bases and J dropped 0; count of bases not matched to a gene: 2. DNA for the CDR3: TGTGCCAGCAGACGGACTAGCGGCTCCTACAATGAGCAGTTCTTC. Translation: CASRRTSGSYNEQFF.

The CDR3 region is CASSLESSGYYEQYF. The DNA for the CDR3 is TGCGCCAGCAGCTTGGAGTCTAGCGGATATTACGAGCAGTACTTC. The chain joins TRBV5-1 to TRBJ2-7, with TRBD2 matching 7 bases. J lost 4 bases, V lost 0 bases, and 7 bases had no gene match. The CDR3 extends over 15 amino acids. Per germline, CDR1 SGHRS and CDR2 YFSETQ. The entire variable domain, with the rest obtained from reference TRBV5-1 and TRBJ2-7, is as follows: KAGVTQTPRYLIKTRGQQVTLSCSPISGHRSVSWYQQTPGQGLQFLFEYFSETQRNKGNFPGRFSGRQFSNSRSEMNVSTLELGDSALYLCASSLESSGYYEQYFGPGTRLTVT.

V and J are TRBV29-1 and TRBJ2-2; 9 bases fit TRBD2. Germline V gene sequence: CDR1 SQVTM, CDR2 ANQGSEA. V lost 6 bases and J lost 5; bases outside the gene matches: 7. The CDR3 spans 14 residues. The DNA of the CDR3 is TGCAGCGTGCTTAGCGGGAGTGGTACCGGGGAGCTGTTTTTT. It codes for CSVLSGSGTGELFF.

This clone appeared once. The CDR3 nucleotides read TGTGCCAGCAGGGTGGGGAGTTCCTACGAGCAGTACTTC. Its translation is CASRVGSSYEQYF. The chain has TRBV6-5 and TRBJ2-7; perhaps TRBD2 as D (5 bases). The germline gives CDR1 MNHEY, CDR2 SVGAGI. The V and J ends lost 6 bases and 1 base respectively, with 10 bases between them. CDR3 length: 13 residues.

The chain couples TRBV20-1 to TRBJ1-3; possible D gene TRBD1, 5 bases. The CDR3 length is 15 residues. Trimming removed 3 bases from V and 6 bases from J, with 18 bases in between. CDR1 and CDR2 from the germline V gene are DFQATT and SNEGSKA (reference sequence). The CDR3, as DNA: TGCAGTGCTAGTTCGACAGCGGGCCCGGCAAACACCATATATTTT. It is translated as CSASSTAGPANTIYF.

The gene calls are TRBV28 and TRBJ2-1; D unclear. The CDR3 is 13 residues long. CDR1 MDHEN and CDR2 SYDVKM come from the germline V gene. Trimming removed 5 bases from V and 7 bases from J, with 12 bases in between. This chain's CDR3 is CASSRGALNEQFF. DNA of the CDR3: TGTGCCAGCAGTCGAGGTGCCCTAAATGAGCAGTTCTTC.

This chain uses TRBV4-1 with TRBJ2-3; the D is unclear. CDR3 size: 13 residues. V lost 1 base, J lost 8 bases, and 10 bases lay in between. The germline V gene has CDR1 MGHRA and CDR2 YSYEKL. CDR3 sequence reads: CASSQVAEPTQYF. DNA of the CDR3: TGCGCCAGCAGCCAAGTGGCGGAACCTACGCAGTATTTT.

The J gene is TRBJ1-1, the V gene TRBV9; unclear D gene. The CDR3 contains 17 residues. The germline V gene has CDR1 SGDLS and CDR2 YYNGEE. Trimming removed 4 bases from V and 0 bases from J, with 19 bases in between. The CDR3 sequence: CASSPEVRVLLNTEAFF. The CDR3 bases are TGTGCCAGCAGCCCCGAGGTGCGGGTCTTATTGAACACTGAAGCTTTCTTT.

This chain links TRBV27 with TRBJ2-5, with D unclear. V shed 5 bases and J shed 5 bases, with 12 bases lying between them. Germline loops: CDR1 MNHEY, CDR2 SMNVEV (reference sequence). The length of the CDR3 is 13 residues. The CDR3 coding sequence is TGTGCCAGCAGTATAAGATCCGGGGAGACCCAGTACTTC. Translated: CASSIRSGETQYF.

V usage is TRBV3-1 (or the pseudogene TRBV3-2) and J usage is TRBJ1-4, with D hard to call. V was shortened by 4 bases and J by 4 bases, with 16 bases between the two germline ends. CDR1 LGHDT and CDR2 YNNKEL come from the germline V gene (reference sequence). The CDR3 sequence is 16 residues long. In DNA form, the CDR3 reads TGTGCCAGCAGCCCCTATTTCGGGTCCATTAATGAAAAACTGTTTTTT. Translated, it gives CASSPYFGSINEKLFF.

The chain links TRBV5-6 to TRBJ2-7; TRBD2 aligns across 9 bases. Trimming removed 4 bases from V and 3 bases from J; junction bases left unmatched: 5. There are 14 residues in the CDR3. The germline V gene encodes CDR1 SGHDT and CDR2 YYEEEE. CDR3 sequence: CASSLSGSSYEQYF. The CDR3 DNA is TGTGCCAGCAGCCTTAGCGGGAGTAGCTACGAGCAGTACTTC. Filled out from reference TRBV5-6 and TRBJ2-7, the complete variable domain reads DAGVTQSPTHLIKTRGQQVTLRCSPKSGHDTVSWYQQALGQGPQFIFQYYEEEERQRGNFPDRFSGHQFPNYSSELNVNALLLGDSALYLCASSLSGSSYEQYFGPGTRLTVT.

This sequence joins TRBV21-1 and TRBJ2-6; TRBD1, the table's D call, was not compared with the DNA. TRBV21-1 is assigned pseudogene status. This CDR3 comprises 21 residues. The chain's CDR3 is CASSKVWGPGQGASGANVLTF. CDR3 bases: TGTGCCAGCAGCAAAGTATGGGGTCCGGGACAGGGGGCGTCGGGGGCCAACGTCCTGACTTTC.

The chain is built from TRBV25-1 and TRBJ2-7; 8 positions agree with TRBD1. The junction had 13 bases not matched to a gene; V was cut back by 10 bases and J by 5 bases. There are 14 residues in the CDR3. Germline V gene sequence: CDR1 MGHDK, CDR2 SYGVNS. CDR3 coding DNA: TGTGCCACCACACCTACAGGGGGGAGCCACGAGCAGTACTTC. Translating it yields CATTPTGGSHEQYF.

The gene calls are TRBV2 and TRBJ1-2, with D perhaps matching TRBD1 (6 bases). The CDR3 loop spans 13 amino acids. CDR1 is SNHLY and CDR2 is FYNNEI in the germline V gene. V lost 9 bases and J 4 bases, leaving 15 bases between the germline ends. CDR3 coding DNA: TGTGCCAGTTACAGGGTCGGCGGCTATGGCTACACCTTC. Its protein product is CASYRVGGYGYTF.

Here the CDR3 DNA reads TGTGCCAGCAGCCAAGATAGTCCAGGGCTTAATTCACCCCTCCACTTT. It translates to CASSQDSPGLNSPLHF. The chain has TRBV4-2 and TRBJ1-6; tentative D call: TRBD1 (5 bases). This CDR3 is built from 16 residues. From germline, CDR1 is LGHNA and CDR2 YNFKEQ. The V end was cut by 0 bases, the J end by 6 bases, with 12 bases between.